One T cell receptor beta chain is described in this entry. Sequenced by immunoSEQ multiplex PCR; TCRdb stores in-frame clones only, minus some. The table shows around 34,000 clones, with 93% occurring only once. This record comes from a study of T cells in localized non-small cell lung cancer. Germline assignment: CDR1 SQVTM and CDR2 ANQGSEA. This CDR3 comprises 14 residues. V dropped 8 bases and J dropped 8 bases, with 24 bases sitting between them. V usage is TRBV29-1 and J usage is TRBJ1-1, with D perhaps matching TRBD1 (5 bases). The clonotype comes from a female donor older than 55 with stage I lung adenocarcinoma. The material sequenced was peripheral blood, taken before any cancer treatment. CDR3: CSSPGGMRGVEAFF. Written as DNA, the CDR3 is TGCAGCTCCCCGGGGGGAATGAGGGGTGTGGAAGCTTTCTTT.